This TCR beta chain came from a study of response to subunit inactivated influenza vaccine (dated by TCRdb to the late 2010s). For the study in its entirety: Deep quantitative T cell receptor repertoire profiling was used in the study to track responses to a trivalent subunit inactivated influenza vaccine. Points the paper makes about the study in general: The authors proposed that each seasonal influenza vaccination may bring in only a limited number of new T cells.

To note about this clonotype: The antigen it binds to is not known. No base-level quality is on record; no much larger clone is a single base apart.

The germline V gene provides CDR1 SGHTA and CDR2 FQGNSA. At the junction V is shortened by 4 bases and J by 6 bases, with 13 bases in between. Spanning cysteine to phenylalanine, the CDR3 consists of 14 amino acids. The only DNA kept is the CDR3, 42 bases in frame from the first base. The library was built by means of RT-PCR. These reads were obtained on an Illumina HiSeq 2500. Using fastp at Q25 and MiXCR, TCRdb reprocessed the public reads and kept productive beta chains. Rows with a matching CDR3 protein are joined into one entry that keeps the most common DNA and genes. The sample has approximately 530,000 distinct CDR3 sequences on record, around 7.7% of them singletons. About an eighth of the sample lies in the top ten.

The TCR originated in a man between 50 and 70 years old who received an inactivated influenza vaccine. Donor details come from another sample of the same person, matched by shared clones. This chain joins TRBV7-2 to TRBJ2-1; a confident D gene designation cannot be given. This material consisted of PBMCs from blood, taken less than 30 months after vaccination. The CDR3 protein sequence reads: CASSSQRNINEQFF. The DNA sequence follows: TGTGCCAGCAGCTCGCAGAGGAATATCAATGAGCAGTTCTTC.